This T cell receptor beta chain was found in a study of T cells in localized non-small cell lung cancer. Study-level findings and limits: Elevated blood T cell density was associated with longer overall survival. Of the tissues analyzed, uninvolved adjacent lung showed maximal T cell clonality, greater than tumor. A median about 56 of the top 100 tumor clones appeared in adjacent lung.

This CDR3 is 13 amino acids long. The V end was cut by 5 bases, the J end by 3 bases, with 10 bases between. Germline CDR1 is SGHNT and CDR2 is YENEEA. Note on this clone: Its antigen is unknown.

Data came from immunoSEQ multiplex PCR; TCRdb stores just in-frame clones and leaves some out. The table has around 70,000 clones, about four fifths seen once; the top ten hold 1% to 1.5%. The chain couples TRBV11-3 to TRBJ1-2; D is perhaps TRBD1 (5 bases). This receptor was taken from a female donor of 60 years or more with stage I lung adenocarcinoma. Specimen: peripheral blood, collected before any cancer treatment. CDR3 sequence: CASSLGPDYGYTF. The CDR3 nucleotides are TGTGCCAGCAGCCTGGGACCAGACTATGGCTACACCTTC.